These 6 T cell receptor beta chains share one sample of origin, sequenced in a study of T cell repertoires in cytomegalovirus infection. TCRdb called the reads again in MiXCR, with one record for every CDR3 protein. The table includes around 490,000 distinct CDR3 sequences, about 30% detected once. Sample: PBMCs. These receptors originate from a human donor in good health (CMV status not recorded). Some clones in this sample may be carry-over from other donors' samples.

The chain uses TRBV5-4 and TRBJ2-1; unclear D gene. The CDR3 contains 14 residues. CDR1 and CDR2 (germline): SGHNT, YYREEE (reference sequence). V was cut by 4 bases and J by 2 bases, with 10 bases left in between. For the CDR3, the DNA is TGTGCCAGCAGCCCTCAGAAAGCCTACAATGAGCAGTTCTTC. Protein sequence: CASSPQKAYNEQFF.

Of note for this clonotype: Given the absence of the conserved phenylalanine or tryptophan at the CDR3 end, a read error is likely. This chain joins TRBV7-2 and TRBJ2-3, with 9 bases lining up with TRBD1. The CDR3 has 15 amino acids. CDR1 and CDR2 (germline): SGHTA, FQGNSA. V shed 5 bases, J shed 3 bases, and the junction held 6 bases outside the gene matches. CDR3 sequence: CASSTGTGSTDTQYL. CDR3 nucleotide sequence: TGTGCCAGCAGCACCGGGACAGGGAGTACAGATACGCAGTATTTG.

This clonotype has ten or more counts. V gene TRBV7-6 combines with J gene TRBJ2-7; 9 bases are shared with TRBD2. V trimming: 4 bases; J trimming: 6 bases; junction bases outside the gene matches: 10. Germline CDR1 and CDR2: SGHVS and FNYEAQ. This CDR3 is 15 amino acids long. CDR3 sequence reads: CASSSPPGLASEQYF. The CDR3 DNA sequence: TGTGCCAGCAGCTCCCCACCGGGACTAGCTTCCGAGCAGTACTTC.

This chain uses TRBV2 with TRBJ2-5; D is unclear. Germline values: CDR1 SNHLY, CDR2 FYNNEI. CDR3 length: 10 residues. Trimming cost V 3 bases and J 8 bases, with 4 bases left between them. CDR3 residues: CASSERTQYF. The CDR3 coding sequence is TGTGCCAGCAGTGAGCGAACCCAGTACTTC.

The chain carries TRBV6-8 and TRBJ2-5; the match to TRBD1 covers 9 bases. Germline lookup yields CDR1 MNHGY and CDR2 SAAAGT. After removal of 6 bases from V and 4 bases from J, the junction contained 12 bases not matched to a gene. This CDR3 has 16 amino acids. The DNA of the CDR3 is TGTGCCAGCAGCCACTGGCGCGGGACAGGGAGAGAGACCCAGTACTTC. Residues: CASSHWRGTGRETQYF.

This clonotype occurred a few times. This sequence joins TRBV19 and TRBJ2-1, with 8 bases aligning to TRBD1. The CDR3 is made up of 14 amino acids. The germline CDR1 and CDR2 sequences are LNHDA and SQIVND (reference sequence). V gave up 5 bases and J gave up 10 bases; unmatched junction bases: 10. CDR3 region: CASSPGQGSAEQFF. The DNA for the CDR3 is TGTGCCAGTAGTCCAGGACAGGGTAGTGCGGAGCAGTTCTTC.